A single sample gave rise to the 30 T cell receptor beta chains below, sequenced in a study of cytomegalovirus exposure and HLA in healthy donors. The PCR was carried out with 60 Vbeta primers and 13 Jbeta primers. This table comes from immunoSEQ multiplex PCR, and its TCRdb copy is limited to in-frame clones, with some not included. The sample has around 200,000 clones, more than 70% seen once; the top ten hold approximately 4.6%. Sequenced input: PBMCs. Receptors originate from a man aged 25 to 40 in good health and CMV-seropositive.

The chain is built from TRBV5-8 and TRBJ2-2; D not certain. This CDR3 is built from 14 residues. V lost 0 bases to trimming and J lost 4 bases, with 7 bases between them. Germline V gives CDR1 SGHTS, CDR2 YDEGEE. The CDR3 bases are TGTGCCAGCAGCTTGGCAGGTTCCACCGGGGAGCTGTTTTTT. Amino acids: CASSLAGSTGELFF.

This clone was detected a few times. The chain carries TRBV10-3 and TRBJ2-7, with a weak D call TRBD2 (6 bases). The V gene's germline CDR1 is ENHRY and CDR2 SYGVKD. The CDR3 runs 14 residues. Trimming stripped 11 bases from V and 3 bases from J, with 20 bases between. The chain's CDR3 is CAGGSSGRHYEQYF. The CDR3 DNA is TGTGCCGGGGGGTCGTCAGGGCGACACTACGAGCAGTACTTC.

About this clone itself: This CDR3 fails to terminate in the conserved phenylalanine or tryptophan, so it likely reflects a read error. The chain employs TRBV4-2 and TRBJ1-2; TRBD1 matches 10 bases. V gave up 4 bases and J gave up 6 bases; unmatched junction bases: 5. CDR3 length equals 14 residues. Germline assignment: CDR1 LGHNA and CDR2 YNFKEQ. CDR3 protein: CASSLDRGQDGYTL. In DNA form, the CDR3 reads TGTGCCAGCAGCCTTGACAGGGGGCAGGATGGCTACACCCTC.

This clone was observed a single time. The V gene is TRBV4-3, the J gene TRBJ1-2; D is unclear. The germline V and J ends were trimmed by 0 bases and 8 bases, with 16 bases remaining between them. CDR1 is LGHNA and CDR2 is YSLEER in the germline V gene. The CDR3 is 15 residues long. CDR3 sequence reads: CASSQDIGQLRGYTF. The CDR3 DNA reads TGCGCCAGCAGCCAAGATATCGGTCAACTTCGGGGCTACACCTTC.

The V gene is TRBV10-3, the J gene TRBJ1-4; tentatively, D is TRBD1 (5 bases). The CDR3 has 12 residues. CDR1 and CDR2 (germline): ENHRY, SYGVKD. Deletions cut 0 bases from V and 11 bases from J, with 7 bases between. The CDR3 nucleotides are TGTGCCATCAGTGAGTCTGGGGGGAAACTGTTTTTT. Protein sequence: CAISESGGKLFF.

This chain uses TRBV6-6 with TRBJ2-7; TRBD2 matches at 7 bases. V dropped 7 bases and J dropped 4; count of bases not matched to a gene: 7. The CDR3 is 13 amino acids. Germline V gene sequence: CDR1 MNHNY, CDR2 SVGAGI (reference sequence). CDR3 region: CASTTGLPYEQYF. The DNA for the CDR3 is TGTGCCAGCACTACGGGACTACCTTACGAGCAGTACTTC.

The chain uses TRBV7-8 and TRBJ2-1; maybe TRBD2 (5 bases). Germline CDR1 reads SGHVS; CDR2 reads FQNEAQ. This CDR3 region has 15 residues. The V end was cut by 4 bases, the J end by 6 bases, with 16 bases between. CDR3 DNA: TGTGCCAGCAGCTCACTAGGAGCCCCCGGCAATGAGCAGTTCTTC. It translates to CASSSLGAPGNEQFF.

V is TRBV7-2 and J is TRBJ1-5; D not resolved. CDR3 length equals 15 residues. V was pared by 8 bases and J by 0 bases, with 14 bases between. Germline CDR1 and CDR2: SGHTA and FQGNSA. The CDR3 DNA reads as TGTGCCAGCGCCCAAAGTACCTATAGCAATCAGCCCCAGCATTTT. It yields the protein CASAQSTYSNQPQHF.

CDR3 nucleotides: TGTGCTAGTGCCCTTAGGGTTACAGGGGGGGGCACAGATACGCAGTATTTT. It specifies CASALRVTGGGTDTQYF. The rearrangement uses TRBV12-5 and TRBJ2-3; weak D call: TRBD1 (8 bases). The CDR3 length is 17 residues. Germline V gives CDR1 LGHNT, CDR2 FRNRAP. V lost 7 bases, J lost 1 base, and 21 bases lay in between. Supplemented by reference TRBV12-5 and TRBJ2-3, the full variable domain reads DARVTQTPRHKVTEMGQEVTMRCQPILGHNTVFWYRQTMMQGLELLAYFRNRAPLDDSGMPKDRFSAEMPDATLATLKIQPSEPRDSAVYFCASALRVTGGGTDTQYFGPGTRLTVL.

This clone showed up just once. The CDR3 coding sequence is TGTGCCAGTAGTTTTTTACCAGCAATAGCGGGGGGCTCCTACGAGCAGTACTTC. Translation: CASSFLPAIAGGSYEQYF. The chain has TRBV19 and TRBJ2-7, with 10 bases matching TRBD2. V gave up 5 bases and J gave up 0 bases; unmatched junction bases: 13. Germline V gene lookup returns CDR1 LNHDA and CDR2 SQIVND (reference sequence). CDR3 length: 18 residues.

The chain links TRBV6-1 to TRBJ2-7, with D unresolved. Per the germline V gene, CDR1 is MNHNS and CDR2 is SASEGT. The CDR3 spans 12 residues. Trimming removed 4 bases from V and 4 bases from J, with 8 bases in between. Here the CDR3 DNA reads TGTGCCAGCAGTGTTGACTTATACGAGCAGTACTTC. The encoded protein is CASSVDLYEQYF.

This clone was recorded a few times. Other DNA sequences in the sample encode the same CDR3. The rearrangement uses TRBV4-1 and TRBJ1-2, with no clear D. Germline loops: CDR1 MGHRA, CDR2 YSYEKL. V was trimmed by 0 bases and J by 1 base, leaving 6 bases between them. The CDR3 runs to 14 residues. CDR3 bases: TGCGCCAGCAGCCAAGACAGAGGTAACTATGGCTACACCTTC. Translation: CASSQDRGNYGYTF.

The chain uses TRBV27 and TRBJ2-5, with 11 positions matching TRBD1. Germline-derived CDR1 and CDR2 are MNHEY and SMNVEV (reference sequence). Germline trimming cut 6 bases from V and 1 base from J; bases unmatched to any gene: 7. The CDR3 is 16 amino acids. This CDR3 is CASSSLGTGGQETQYF. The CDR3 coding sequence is TGTGCCAGCAGCTCCCTTGGGACAGGGGGCCAAGAGACCCAGTACTTC.

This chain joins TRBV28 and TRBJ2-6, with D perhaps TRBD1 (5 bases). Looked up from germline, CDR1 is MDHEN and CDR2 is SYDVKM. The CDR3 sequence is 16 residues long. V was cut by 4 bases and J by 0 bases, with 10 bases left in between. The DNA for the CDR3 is TGTGCCAGCAGTTCCTACGACAGCTCTGGGGCCAACGTCCTGACTTTC. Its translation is CASSSYDSSGANVLTF.

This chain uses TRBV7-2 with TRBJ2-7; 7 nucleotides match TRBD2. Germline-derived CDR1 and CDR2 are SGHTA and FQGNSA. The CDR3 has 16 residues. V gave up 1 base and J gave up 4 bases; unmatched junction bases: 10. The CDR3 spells CASSLGPWEGAYEQYF. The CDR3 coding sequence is TGTGCCAGCAGCTTAGGGCCTTGGGAGGGTGCTTACGAGCAGTACTTC.

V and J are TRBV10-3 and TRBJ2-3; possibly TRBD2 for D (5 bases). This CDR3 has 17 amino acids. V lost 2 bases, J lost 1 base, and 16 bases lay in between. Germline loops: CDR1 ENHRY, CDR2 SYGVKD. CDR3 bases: TGTGCCATCAGTGAGACGTTGTGGGAGAGGGGCACAGATACGCAGTATTTT. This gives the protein CAISETLWERGTDTQYF.

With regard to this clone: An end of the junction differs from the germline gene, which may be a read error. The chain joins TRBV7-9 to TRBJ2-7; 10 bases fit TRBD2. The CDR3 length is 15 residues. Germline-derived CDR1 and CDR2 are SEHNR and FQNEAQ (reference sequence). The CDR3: CSSSVSGGASYEQYF. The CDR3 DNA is TGTTCCAGCAGCGTCAGCGGGGGGGCTTCCTACGAGCAGTACTTC.

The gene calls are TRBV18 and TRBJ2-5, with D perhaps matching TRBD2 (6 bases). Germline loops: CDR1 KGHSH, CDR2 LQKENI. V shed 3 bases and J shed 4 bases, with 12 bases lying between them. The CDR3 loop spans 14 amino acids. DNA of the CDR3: TGTGCCAGCTCACCCGGGACTGAGCGAGAGACCCAGTACTTC. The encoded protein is CASSPGTERETQYF.

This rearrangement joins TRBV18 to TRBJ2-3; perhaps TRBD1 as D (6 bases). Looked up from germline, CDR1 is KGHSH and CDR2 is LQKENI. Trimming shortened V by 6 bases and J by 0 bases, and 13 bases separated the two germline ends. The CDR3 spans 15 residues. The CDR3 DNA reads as TGTGCCAGCTCCCTAAACAGGGTTAGCACAGATACGCAGTATTTT. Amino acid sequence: CASSLNRVSTDTQYF.

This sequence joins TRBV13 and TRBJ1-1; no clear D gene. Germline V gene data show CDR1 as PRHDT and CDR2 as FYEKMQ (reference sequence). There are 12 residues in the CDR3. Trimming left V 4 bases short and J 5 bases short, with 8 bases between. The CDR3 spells CASSSSVTEAFF. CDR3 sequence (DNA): TGTGCCAGCAGCTCCTCCGTTACTGAAGCTTTCTTT.

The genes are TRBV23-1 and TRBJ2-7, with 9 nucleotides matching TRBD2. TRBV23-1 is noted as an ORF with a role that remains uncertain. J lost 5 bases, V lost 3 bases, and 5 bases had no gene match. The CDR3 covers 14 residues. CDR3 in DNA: TGCGCCAGCAGTCAGGAGCGGGAGGTCCACGAGCAGTACTTC. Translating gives CASSQEREVHEQYF.

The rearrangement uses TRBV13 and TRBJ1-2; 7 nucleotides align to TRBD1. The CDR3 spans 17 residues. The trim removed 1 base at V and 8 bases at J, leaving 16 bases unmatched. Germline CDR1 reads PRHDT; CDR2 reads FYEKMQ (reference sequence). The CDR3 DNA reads TGTGCCAGCAGCTTAGCCCCGGGACAGTTGACGGAAGGGGGCTACACCTTC. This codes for CASSLAPGQLTEGGYTF.

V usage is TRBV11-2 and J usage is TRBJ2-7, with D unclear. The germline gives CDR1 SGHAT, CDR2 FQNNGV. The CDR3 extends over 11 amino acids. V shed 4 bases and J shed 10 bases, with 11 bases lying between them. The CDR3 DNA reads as TGTGCCAGCAGCTGGCAGACTGGACAGTACTTC. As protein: CASSWQTGQYF. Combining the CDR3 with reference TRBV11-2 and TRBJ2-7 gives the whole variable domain EAGVAQSPRYKIIEKRQSVAFWCNPISGHATLYWYQQILGQGPKLLIQFQNNGVVDDSQLPKDRFSAERLKGVDSTLKIQPAKLEDSAVYLCASSWQTGQYFGPGTRLTVT.

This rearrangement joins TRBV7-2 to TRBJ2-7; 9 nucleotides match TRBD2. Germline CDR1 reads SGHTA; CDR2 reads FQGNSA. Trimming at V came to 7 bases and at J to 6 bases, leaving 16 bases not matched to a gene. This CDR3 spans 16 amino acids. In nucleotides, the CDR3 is TGTGCCAGCACCCCAGCGGGGCGGGGGGGCGGTACCGAGCAGTACTTC. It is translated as CASTPAGRGGGTEQYF.

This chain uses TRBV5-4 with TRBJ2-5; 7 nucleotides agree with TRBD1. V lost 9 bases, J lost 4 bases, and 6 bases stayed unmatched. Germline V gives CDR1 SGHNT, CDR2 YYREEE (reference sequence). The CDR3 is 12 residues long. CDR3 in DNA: TGTGCCACCGAGGGGGCGGGAGAGACCCAGTACTTC. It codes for CATEGAGETQYF.

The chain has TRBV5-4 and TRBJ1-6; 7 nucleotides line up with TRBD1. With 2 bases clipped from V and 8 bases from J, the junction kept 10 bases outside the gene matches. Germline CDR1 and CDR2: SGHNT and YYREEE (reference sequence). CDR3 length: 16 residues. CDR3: CASSFRQGETHSPLHF. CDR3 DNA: TGTGCCAGCAGCTTTCGTCAGGGGGAGACCCATTCACCCCTCCACTTT.

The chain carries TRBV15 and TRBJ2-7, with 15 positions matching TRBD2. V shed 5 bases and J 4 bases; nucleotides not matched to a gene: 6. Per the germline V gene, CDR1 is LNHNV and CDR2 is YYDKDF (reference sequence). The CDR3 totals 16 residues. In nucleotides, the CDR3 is TGTGCCACCAGCCGCGGACTAGCGGGGGGGATATACGAGCAGTACTTC. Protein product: CATSRGLAGGIYEQYF.

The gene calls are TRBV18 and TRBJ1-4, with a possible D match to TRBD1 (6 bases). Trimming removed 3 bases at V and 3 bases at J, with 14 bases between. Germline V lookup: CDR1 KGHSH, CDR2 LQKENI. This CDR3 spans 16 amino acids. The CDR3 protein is CASSPMGQLPNEKLFF. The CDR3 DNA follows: TGTGCCAGCTCACCGATGGGACAACTCCCTAATGAAAAACTGTTTTTT. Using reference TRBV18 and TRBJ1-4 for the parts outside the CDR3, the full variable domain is NAGVMQNPRHLVRRRGQEARLRCSPMKGHSHVYWYRQLPEEGLKFMVYLQKENIIDESGMPKERFSAEFPKEGPSILRIQQVVRGDSAAYFCASSPMGQLPNEKLFFGSGTQLSVL.

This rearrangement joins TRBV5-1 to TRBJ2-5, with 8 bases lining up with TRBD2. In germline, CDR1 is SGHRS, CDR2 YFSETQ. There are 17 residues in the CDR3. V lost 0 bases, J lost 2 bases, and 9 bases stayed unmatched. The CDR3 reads CASSLAGVAGLQETQYF. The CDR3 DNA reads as TGCGCCAGCAGCTTGGCCGGGGTAGCGGGGCTACAAGAGACCCAGTACTTC.

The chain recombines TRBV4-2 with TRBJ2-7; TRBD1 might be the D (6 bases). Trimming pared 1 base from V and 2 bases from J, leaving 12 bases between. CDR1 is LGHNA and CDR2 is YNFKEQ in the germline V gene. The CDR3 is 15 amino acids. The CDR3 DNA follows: TGTGCCAGCAGCCAAGGGGGGACAACAACCTACGAGCAGTACTTC. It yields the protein CASSQGGTTTYEQYF.